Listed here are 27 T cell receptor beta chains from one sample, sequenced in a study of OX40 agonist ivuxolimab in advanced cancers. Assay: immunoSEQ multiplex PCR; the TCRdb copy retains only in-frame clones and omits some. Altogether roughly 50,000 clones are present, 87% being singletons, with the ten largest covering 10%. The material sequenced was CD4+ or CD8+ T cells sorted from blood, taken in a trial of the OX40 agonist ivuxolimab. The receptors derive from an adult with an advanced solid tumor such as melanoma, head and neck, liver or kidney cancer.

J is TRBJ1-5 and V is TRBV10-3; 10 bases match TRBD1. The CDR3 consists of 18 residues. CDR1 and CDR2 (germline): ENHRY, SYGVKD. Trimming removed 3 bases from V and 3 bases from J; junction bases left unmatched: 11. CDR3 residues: CAISDPRQGAINNQPQHF. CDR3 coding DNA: TGTGCCATCAGTGACCCCAGACAGGGGGCGATTAACAATCAGCCCCAGCATTTT.

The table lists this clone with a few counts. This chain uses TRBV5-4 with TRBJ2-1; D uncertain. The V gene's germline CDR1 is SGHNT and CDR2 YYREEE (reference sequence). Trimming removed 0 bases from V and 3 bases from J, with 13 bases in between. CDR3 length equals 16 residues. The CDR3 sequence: CASSLEGFGDYNEQFF. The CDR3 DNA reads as TGTGCCAGCAGCTTGGAAGGTTTTGGGGACTACAATGAGCAGTTCTTC.

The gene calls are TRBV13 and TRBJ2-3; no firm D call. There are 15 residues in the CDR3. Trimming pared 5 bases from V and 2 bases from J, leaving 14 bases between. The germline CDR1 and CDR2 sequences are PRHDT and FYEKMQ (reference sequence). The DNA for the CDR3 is TGTGCCAGCAGCCCGCGACGAGCTTACACAGATACGCAGTATTTT. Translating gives CASSPRRAYTDTQYF.

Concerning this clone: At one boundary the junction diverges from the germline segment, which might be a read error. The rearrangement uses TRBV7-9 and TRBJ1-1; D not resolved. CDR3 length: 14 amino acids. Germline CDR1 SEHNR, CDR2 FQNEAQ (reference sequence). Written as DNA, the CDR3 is TGCGCCAGCAGCCAAGCCCTCTGGAACACTGAAGCTTTCTTT. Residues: CASSQALWNTEAFF.

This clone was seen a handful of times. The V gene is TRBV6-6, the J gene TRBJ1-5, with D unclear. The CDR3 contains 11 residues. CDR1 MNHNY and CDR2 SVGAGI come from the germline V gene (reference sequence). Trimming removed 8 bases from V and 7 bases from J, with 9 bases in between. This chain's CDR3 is CASSDGQPQHF. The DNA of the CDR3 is TGTGCCAGCTCAGACGGACAGCCCCAGCATTTT.

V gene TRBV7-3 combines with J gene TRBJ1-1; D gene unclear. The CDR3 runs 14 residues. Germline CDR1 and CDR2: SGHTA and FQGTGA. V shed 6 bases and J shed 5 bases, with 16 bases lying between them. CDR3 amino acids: CASRREGRSTEAFF. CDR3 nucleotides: TGTGCCAGCAGACGGGAGGGTCGGAGTACTGAAGCTTTCTTT.

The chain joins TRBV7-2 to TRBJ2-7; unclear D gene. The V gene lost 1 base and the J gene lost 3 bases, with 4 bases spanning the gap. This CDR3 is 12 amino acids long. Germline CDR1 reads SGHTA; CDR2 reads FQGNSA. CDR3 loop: CASSLGVYEQYF. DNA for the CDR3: TGTGCCAGCAGCTTAGGGGTCTACGAGCAGTACTTC.

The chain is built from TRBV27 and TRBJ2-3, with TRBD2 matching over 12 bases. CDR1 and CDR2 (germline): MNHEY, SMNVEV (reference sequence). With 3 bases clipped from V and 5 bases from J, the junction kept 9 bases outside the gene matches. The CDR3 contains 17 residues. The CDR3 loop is CASSFLTSGGPVDTQYF. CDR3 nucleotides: TGTGCCAGCAGTTTCTTGACTAGCGGGGGTCCGGTAGATACGCAGTATTTT.

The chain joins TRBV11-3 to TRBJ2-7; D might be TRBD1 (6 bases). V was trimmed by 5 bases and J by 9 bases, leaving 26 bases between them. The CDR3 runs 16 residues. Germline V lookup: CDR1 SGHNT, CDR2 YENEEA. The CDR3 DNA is TGTGCCAGCAGCCCCCTCCCCGACAGGATCGGGACGGTGCAGTACTTC. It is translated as CASSPLPDRIGTVQYF.

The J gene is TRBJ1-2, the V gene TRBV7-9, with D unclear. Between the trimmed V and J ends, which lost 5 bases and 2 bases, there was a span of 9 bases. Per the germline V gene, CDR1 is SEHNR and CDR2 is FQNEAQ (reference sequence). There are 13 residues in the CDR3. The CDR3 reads CASSPIRNYGYTF. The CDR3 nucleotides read TGTGCCAGCAGCCCCATAAGGAACTATGGCTACACCTTC.

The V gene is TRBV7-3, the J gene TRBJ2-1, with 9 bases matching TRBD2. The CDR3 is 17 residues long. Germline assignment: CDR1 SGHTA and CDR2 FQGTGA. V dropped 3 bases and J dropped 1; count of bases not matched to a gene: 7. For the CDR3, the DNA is TGTGCCAGCAGCTTGGTAGCGGGAGAGCTTTCCTACAATGAGCAGTTCTTC. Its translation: CASSLVAGELSYNEQFF. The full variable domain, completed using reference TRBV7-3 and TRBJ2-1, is GAGVSQTPSNKVTEKGKYVELRCDPISGHTALYWYRQSLGQGPEFLIYFQGTGAADDSGLPNDRFFAVRPEGSVSTLKIQRTERGDSAVYLCASSLVAGELSYNEQFFGPGTRLTVL.

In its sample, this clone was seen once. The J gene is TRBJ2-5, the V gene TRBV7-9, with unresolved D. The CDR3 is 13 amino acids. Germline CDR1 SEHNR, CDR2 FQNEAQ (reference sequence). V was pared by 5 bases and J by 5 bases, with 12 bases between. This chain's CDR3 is CASSTPYKETQYF. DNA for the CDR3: TGTGCCAGCAGCACTCCGTACAAGGAGACCCAGTACTTC.

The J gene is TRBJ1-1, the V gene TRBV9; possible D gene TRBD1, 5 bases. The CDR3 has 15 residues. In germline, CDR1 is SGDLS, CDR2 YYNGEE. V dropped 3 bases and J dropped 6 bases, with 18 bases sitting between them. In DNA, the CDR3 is TGTGCCAGCAGCGAACGGGGCTATTCTAGGGCTGAAGCTTTCTTT. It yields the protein CASSERGYSRAEAFF.

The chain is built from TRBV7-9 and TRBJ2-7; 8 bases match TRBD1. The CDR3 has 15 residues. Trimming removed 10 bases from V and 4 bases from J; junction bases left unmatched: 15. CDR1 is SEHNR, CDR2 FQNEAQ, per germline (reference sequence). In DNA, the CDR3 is TGTGCCACCTCACGCCCGGGACAGGTCGGGTACGAGCAGTACTTC. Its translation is CATSRPGQVGYEQYF. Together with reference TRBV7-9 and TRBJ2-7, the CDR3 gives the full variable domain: DTGVSQNPRHKITKRGQNVTFRCDPISEHNRLYWYRQTLGQGPEFLTYFQNEAQLEKSRLLSDRFSAERPKGSFSTLEIQRTEQGDSAMYLCATSRPGQVGYEQYFGPGTRLTVT.

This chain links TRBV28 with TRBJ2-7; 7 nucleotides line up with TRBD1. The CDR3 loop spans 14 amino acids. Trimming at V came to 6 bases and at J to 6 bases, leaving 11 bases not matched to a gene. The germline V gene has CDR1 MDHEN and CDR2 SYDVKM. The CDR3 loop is CASRLTGFLREQYF. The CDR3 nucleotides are TGTGCCAGCAGATTGACAGGGTTTTTACGCGAGCAGTACTTC. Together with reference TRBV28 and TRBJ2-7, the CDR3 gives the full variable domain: DVKVTQSSRYLVKRTGEKVFLECVQDMDHENMFWYRQDPGLGLRLIYFSYDVKMKEKGDIPEGYSVSREKKERFSLILESASTNQTSMYLCASRLTGFLREQYFGPGTRLTVT.

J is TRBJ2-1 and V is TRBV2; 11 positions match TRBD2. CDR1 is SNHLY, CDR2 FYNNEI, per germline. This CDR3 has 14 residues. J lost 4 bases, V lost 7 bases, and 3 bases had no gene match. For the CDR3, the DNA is TGTGCCAGCATCTGGACTAGCGGGTACAATGAGCAGTTCTTC. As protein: CASIWTSGYNEQFF.

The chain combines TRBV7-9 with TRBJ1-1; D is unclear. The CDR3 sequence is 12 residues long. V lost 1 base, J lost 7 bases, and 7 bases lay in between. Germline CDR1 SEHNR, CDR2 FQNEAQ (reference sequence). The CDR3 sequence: CASSLVNGEAFF. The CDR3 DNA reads TGTGCCAGCAGCTTAGTAAATGGTGAAGCTTTCTTT.

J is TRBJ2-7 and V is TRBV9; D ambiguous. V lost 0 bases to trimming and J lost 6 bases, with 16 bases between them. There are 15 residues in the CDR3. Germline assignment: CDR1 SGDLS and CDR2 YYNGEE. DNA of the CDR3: TGTGCCAGCAGCGTAGAACCCGGCAGAGACGGCGAGCAGTACTTC. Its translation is CASSVEPGRDGEQYF. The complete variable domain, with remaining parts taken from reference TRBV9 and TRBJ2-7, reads DSGVTQTPKHLITATGQRVTLRCSPRSGDLSVYWYQQSLDQGLQFLIQYYNGEERAKGNILERFSAQQFPDLHSELNLSSLELGDSALYFCASSVEPGRDGEQYFGPGTRLTVT.

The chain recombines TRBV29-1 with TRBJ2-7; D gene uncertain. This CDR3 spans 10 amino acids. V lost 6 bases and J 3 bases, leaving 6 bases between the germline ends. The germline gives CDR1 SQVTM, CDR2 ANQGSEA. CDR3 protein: CSVISYEQYF. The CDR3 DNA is TGCAGCGTCATCAGCTACGAGCAGTACTTC.

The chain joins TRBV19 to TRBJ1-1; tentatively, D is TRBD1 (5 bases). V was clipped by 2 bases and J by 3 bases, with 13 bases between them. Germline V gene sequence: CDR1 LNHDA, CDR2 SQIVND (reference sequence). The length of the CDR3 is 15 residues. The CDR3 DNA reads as TGTGCCAGTAGTATATCAGGGTCTACGCACACTGAAGCTTTCTTT. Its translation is CASSISGSTHTEAFF.

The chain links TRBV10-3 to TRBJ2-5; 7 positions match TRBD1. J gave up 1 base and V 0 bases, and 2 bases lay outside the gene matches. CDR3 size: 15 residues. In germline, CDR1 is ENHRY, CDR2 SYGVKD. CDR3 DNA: TGTGCCATCAGTGAGTCTGACAGGGTCCAAGAGACCCAGTACTTC. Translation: CAISESDRVQETQYF.

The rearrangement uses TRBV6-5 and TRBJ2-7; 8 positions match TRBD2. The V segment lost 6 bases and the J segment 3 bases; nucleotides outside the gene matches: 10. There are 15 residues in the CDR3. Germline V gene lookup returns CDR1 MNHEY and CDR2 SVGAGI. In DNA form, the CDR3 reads TGTGCCAGCAGCGCCGGGACTAGAAATTTCTACGAGCAGTACTTC. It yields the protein CASSAGTRNFYEQYF.

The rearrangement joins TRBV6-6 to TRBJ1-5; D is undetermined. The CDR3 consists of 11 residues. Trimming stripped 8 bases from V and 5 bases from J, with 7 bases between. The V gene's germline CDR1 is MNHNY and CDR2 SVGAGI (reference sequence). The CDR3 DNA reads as TGTGCCAGCTCGACGGATCAGCCCCAGCATTTT. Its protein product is CASSTDQPQHF.

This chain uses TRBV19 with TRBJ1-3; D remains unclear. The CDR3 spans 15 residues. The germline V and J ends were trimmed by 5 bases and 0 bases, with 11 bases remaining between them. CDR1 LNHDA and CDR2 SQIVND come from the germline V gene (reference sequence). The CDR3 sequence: CASSVTVSSGNTIYF. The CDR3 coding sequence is TGTGCCAGTAGTGTGACGGTGAGCTCTGGAAACACCATATATTTT.

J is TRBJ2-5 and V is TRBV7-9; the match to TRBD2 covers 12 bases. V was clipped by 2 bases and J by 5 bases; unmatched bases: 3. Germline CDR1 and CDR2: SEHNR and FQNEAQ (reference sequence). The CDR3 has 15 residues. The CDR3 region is CASSLLAGGLETQYF. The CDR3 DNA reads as TGTGCCAGCAGCTTACTAGCGGGAGGGCTGGAGACCCAGTACTTC.

CDR3 coding DNA: TGTGCCAGCAGCCCCCGAACTGACGAGCAGTACTTC. It specifies CASSPRTDEQYF. The chain couples TRBV7-9 to TRBJ2-7; D unresolved. The CDR3 runs to 12 residues. CDR1 SEHNR and CDR2 FQNEAQ come from the germline V gene (reference sequence). Between the trimmed V and J ends, which lost 5 bases and 5 bases, there was a span of 10 bases.

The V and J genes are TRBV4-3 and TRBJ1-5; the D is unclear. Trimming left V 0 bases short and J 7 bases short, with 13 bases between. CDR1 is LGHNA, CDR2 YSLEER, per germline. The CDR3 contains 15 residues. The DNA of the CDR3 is TGCGCCAGCAGCCAAGATAAGCAGGCTCAACAGCCCCAGCATTTT. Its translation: CASSQDKQAQQPQHF.